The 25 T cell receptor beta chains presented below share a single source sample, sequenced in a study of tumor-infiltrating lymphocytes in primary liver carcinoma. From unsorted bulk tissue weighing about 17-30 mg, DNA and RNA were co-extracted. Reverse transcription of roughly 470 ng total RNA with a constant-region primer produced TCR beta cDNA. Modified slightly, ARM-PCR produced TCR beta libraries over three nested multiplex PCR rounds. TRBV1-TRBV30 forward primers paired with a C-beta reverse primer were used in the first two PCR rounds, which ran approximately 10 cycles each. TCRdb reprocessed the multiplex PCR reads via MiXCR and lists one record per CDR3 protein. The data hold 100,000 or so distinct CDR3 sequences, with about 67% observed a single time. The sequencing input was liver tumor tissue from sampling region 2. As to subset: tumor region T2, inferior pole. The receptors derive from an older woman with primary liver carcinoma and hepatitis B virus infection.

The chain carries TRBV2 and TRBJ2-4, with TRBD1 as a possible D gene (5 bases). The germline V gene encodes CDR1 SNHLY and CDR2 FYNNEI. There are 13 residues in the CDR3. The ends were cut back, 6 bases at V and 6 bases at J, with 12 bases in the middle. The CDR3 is CASRGQVGNIQYF. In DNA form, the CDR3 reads TGTGCCAGCAGAGGACAAGTGGGAAACATTCAGTACTTC.

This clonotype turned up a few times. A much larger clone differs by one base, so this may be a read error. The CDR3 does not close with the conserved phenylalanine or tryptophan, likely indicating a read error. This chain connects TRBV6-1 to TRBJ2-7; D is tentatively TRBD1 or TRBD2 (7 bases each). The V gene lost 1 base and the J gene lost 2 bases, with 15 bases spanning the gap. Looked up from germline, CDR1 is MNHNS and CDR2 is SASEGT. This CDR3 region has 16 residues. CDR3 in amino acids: CASSEEEGAGAYEQYY. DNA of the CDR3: TGTGCCAGCAGTGAAGAAGAGGGGGCGGGGGCCTACGAGCAGTACTAC.

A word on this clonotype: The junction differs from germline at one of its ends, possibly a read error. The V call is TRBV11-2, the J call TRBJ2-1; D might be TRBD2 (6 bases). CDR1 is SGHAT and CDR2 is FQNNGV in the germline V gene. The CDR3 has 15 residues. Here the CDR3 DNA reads TGTGCCAGCAGCTTAGAGGGAGGAAGTATCGGTGAGCATCTCTTT. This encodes CASSLEGGSIGEHLF.

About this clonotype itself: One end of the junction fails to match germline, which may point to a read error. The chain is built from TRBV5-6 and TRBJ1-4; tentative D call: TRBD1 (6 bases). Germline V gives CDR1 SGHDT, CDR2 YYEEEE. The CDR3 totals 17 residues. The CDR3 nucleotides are TGTGCCAACAGCTCGACACGCAAGGGGGCAACTAATGAAAAACTGTTTTTT. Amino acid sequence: CANSSTRKGATNEKLFF.

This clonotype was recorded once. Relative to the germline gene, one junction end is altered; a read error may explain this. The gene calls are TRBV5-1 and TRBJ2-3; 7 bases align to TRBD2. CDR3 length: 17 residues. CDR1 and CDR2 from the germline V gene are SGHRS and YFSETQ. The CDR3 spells CASGLAFSLAGTDTQYF. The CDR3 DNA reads TGCGCCAGCGGCTTGGCCTTTAGTCTAGCGGGCACAGATACGCAGTATTTT.

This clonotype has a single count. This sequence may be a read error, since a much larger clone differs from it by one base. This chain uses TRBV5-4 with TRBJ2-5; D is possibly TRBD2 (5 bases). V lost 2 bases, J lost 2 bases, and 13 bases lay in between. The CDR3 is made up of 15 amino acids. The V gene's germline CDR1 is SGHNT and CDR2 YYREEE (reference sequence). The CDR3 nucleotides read TGTGCCAGCAGCTTAACCGGGAACACGCAAGAGACCCAGTACTTC. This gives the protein CASSLTGNTQETQYF. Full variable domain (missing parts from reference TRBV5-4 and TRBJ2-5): ETGVTQSPTHLIKTRGQQVTLRCSSQSGHNTVSWYQQALGQGPQFIFQYYREEENGRGNFPPRFSGLQFPNYSSELNVNALELDDSALYLCASSLTGNTQETQYFGPGTRLLVL.

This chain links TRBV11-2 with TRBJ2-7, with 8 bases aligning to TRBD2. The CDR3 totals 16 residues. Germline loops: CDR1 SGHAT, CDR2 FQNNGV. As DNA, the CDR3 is TGTGTCAACACGACACCTGGGCGGGAGGCAAGGGGGGAGCAGTACTTC. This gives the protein CVNTTPGREARGEQYF.

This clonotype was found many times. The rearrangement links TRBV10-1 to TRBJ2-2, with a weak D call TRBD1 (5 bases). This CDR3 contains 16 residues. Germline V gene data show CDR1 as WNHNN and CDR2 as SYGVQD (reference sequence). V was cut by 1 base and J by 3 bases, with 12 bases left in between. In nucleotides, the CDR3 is TGCGCCAGCAGTGAGTTCAGGGATGGGGACACCGGGGAGCTGTTTTTT. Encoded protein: CASSEFRDGDTGELFF.

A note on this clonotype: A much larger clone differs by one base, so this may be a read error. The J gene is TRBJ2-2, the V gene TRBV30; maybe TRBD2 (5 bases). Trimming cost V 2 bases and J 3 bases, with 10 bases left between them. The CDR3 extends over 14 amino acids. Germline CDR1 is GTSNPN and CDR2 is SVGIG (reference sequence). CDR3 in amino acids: CAWSIGVDTGELFF. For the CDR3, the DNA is TGTGCCTGGAGTATCGGGGTTGACACCGGGGAGCTGTTTTTT.

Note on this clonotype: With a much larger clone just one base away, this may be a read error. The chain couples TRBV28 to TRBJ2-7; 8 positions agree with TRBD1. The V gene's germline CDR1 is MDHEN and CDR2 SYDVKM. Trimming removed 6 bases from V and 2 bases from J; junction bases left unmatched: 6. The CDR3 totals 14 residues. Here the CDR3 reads CASRPGGNPYEQYF. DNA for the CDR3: TGTGCCAGCAGACCAGGGGGCAATCCCTACGAGCAGTACTTC.

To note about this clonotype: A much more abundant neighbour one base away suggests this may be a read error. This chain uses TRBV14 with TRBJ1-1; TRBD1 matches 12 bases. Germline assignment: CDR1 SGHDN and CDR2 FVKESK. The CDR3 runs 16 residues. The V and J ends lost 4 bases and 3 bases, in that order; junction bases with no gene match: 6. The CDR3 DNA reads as TGTGCCAGCAGCCGGGACAGGGGGCACATGGACACTGAAGCTTTCTTT. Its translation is CASSRDRGHMDTEAFF.

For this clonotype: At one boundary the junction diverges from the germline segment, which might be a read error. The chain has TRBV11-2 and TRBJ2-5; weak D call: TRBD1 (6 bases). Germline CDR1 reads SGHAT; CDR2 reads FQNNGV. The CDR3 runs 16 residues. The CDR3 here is CACSRRWTDLRETQYF. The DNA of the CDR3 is TGTGCCTGCAGCCGCCGGTGGACAGACCTGCGTGAGACCCAGTACTTC.

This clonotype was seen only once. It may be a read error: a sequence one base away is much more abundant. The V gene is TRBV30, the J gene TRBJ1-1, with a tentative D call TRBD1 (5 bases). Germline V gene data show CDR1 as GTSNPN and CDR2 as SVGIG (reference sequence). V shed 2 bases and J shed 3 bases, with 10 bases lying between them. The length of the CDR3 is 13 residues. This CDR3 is CAWSWGGDTEAFF. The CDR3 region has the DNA TGTGCCTGGAGTTGGGGGGGGGACACTGAAGCTTTCTTT.

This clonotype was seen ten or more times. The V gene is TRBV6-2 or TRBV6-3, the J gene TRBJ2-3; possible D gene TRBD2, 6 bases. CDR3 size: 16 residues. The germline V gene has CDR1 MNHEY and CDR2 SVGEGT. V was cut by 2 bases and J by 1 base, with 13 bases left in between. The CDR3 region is CASSYGPGRGTDTQYF. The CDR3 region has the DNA TGTGCCAGCAGTTACGGGCCCGGGAGAGGCACAGATACGCAGTATTTT.

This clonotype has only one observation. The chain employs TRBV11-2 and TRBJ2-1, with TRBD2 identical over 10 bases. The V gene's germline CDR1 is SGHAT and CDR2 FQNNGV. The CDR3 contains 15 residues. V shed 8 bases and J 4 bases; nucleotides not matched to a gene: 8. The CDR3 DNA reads TGTGCCAGCGGCTCATGGACTAGCGGTTACAATGAGCAGTTCTTC. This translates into CASGSWTSGYNEQFF.

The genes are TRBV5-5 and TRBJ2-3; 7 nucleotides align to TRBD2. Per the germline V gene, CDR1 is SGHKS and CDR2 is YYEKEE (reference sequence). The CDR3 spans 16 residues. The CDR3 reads CTSSLGVAGVADTQYF. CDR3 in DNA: TGTACTAGCAGCTTGGGCGTTGCGGGAGTGGCCGATACGCAGTATTTT.

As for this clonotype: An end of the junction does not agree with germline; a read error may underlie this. The CDR3 DNA reads TGTGCCAGCAGTGGACTAGCGGGAGTGTCCTACAATGAGCATTTCTTC. This sequence encodes CASSGLAGVSYNEHFF. This rearrangement joins TRBV12-3 or TRBV12-4 to TRBJ2-1; 13 nucleotides line up with TRBD2. The CDR3 totals 16 residues.

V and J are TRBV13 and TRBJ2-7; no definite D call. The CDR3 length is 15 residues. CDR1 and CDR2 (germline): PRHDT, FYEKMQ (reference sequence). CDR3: CGPRPGPARVSEQYF. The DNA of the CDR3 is TGTGGCCCCAGACCCGGGCCCGCTCGGGTGTCGGAGCAGTACTTC. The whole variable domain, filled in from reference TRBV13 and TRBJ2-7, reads AAGVIQSPRHLIKEKRETATLKCYPIPRHDTVYWYQQGPGQDPQFLISFYEKMQSDKGSIPDRFSAQQFSDYHSELNMSSLELGDSALYFCGPRPGPARVSEQYFGPGTRLTVT.

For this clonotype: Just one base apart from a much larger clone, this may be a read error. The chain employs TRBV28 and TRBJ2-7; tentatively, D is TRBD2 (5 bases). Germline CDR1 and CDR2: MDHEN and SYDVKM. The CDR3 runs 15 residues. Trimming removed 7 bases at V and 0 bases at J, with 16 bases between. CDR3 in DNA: TGTGCCAGCACAGAGGGTATAACCCCCTCCTACGAGCAGTACTTC. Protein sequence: CASTEGITPSYEQYF.

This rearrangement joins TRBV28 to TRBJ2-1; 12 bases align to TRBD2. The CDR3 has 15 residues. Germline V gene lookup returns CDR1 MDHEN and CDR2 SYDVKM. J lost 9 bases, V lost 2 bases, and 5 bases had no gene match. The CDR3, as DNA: TGTGCCAGCAGTTTAATGACTAGCGGGAGTGGTGAGCAGTTCTTC. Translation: CASSLMTSGSGEQFF.

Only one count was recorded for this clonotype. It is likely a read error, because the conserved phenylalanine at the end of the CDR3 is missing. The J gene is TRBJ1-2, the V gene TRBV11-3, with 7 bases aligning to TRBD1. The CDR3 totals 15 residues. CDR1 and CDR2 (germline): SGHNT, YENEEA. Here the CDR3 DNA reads TGTATCAGCAGCCCACGACCGGACAGGCGCTATGGCTACACCATC. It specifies CISSPRPDRRYGYTI.

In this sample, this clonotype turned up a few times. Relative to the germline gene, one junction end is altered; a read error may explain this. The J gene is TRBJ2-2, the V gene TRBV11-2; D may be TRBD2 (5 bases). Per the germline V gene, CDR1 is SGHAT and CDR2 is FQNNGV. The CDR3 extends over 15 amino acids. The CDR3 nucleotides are TGTGCTAGCAGCTCTCCGCAAGGACCGACCGGGGAGTTGTTTTTT. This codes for CASSSPQGPTGELFF.

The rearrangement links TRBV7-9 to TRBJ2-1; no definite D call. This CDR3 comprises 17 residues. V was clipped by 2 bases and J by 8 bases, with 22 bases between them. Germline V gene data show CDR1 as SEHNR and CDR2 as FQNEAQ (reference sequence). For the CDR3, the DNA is TGTGCCAGCAGCTTAACGCTTAGTAATCTAAAATGGCATGAGCAGTTCTTC. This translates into CASSLTLSNLKWHEQFF.

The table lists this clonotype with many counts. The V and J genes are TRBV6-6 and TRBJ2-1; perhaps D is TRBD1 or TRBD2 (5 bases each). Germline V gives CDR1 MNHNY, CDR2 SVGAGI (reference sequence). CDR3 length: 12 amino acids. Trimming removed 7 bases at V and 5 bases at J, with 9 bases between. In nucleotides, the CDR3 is TGTGCCAGCACCGGGACGCACAATGAGCAGTTCTTC. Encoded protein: CASTGTHNEQFF.

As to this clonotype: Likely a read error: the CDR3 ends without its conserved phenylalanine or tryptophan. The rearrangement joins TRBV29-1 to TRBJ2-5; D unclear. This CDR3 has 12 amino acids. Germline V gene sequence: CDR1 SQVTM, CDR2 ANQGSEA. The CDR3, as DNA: TGCAGTGTTGTTCGGGTCAAAGAGACCCAGTACTTA. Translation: CSVVRVKETQYL.